This entry describes one T cell receptor beta chain. Its target is unknown. This specimen comes from a study of cytomegalovirus exposure and HLA in healthy donors. PCR amplification relied on 60 Vbeta primers (plus 13 Jbeta primers). Repertoires were generated with immunoSEQ multiplex PCR, while TCRdb's copy carries only in-frame clones and drops some. The sample comprises tens of thousands of clones, around 70% of which are singletons, and more than 12% rests with the top ten. Study-level results: What was likely a sequencing artifact was a cluster of highly shared sequence variants.

The CDR3 has 15 amino acids. CDR1 and CDR2 (germline): LGHNA, YNFKEQ. Deletions cut 4 bases from V and 4 bases from J, with 16 bases between. This TCR came from a woman aged 50 to 60 in good health and CMV-seropositive. V usage is TRBV4-2 and J usage is TRBJ1-1; D unclear. Sequenced sample: PBMCs. The DNA for the CDR3 is TGTGCCAGCAGCCCCTCAACGGGGTGGAGCACTGAAGCTTTCTTT. Amino acid sequence: CASSPSTGWSTEAFF.